This record concerns one T cell receptor (beta chain) sequence. CDR3 length equals 17 residues. Germline V gene data show CDR1 as LNHDA and CDR2 as SQIVND (reference sequence). Trimming took 4 bases from V and 4 from J; bases not matched to a gene: 12. Some clones are missing from TCRdb's copy, which holds only in-frame ones; the method was immunoSEQ multiplex PCR. This table holds more than 95,000 clones, about 86% found once. This sample is drawn from a study of blood T cell repertoires in COVID-19. The TCR comes from a man older than 75 with acute or convalescent COVID-19. Sequencing used peripheral blood. The gene calls are TRBV19 and TRBJ1-1; TRBD1 agrees at 10 bases. Here the CDR3 DNA reads TGTGCCAGTAGTACCTCTCGGGACAGGGGAAGGGGCACTGAAGCTTTCTTT. Residues: CASSTSRDRGRGTEAFF.